This T cell receptor beta chain was captured in a study of shared clonotypes between healthy human individuals. Measured with immunoSEQ multiplex PCR; TCRdb has only the in-frame clones, and not every one. The sample has 600,000 to 750,000 clones, 72% seen once; the top ten hold under 2%. V was clipped by 7 bases and J by 0 bases, with 10 bases between them. CDR1 SNHLY and CDR2 FYNNEI come from the germline V gene. This CDR3 has 14 amino acids. The table lists this clone with many counts. The clonotype was recovered from a young woman in good health. Source material: memory CD4+ T cells sorted from blood. Subset noted: CD45RA-negative fraction. The chain uses TRBV2 and TRBJ2-4; D call uncertain. CDR3 bases: TGTGCCAGCAAGGCCGAGGTAGCCAAAAACATTCAGTACTTC. This gives the protein CASKAEVAKNIQYF.